A selection of T cell receptor beta chains follows, all from one sample in a study of T-cell reconstitution after alpha-beta-depleted transplantation in children. TCRdb reanalysed the PCR reads using MiXCR and keeps one entry per CDR3 protein. The sample shows hundreds of thousands of distinct CDR3 sequences, about 15% of them seen only once. The sequencing used PBMCs, mostly from graft donor cells, collected 360 days after TCRalphabeta/CD19-depleted stem cell transplant. These receptors were taken from a male patient younger than 18 who had a stem cell transplant for acute lymphoblastic leukemia, so the T cells may come from the graft donor. Both conserved end residues are part of each CDR3. Fields, in order: J gene, clone size, D gene, V gene, CDR3 protein, CDR3 DNA. The D gene is left open where the match is weak. Clone size is shown for a subset of rows, as once, few, many or a class of expanded clone.

j_call: TRBJ1-1; clone_size: many; d_call: .; v_call: TRBV11-1; cdr3_aa: CASSFVLDRVAFF; cdr3_nt: TGTGCCAGCAGCTTCGTGTTGGACAGAGTCGCTTTCTTT
j_call: TRBJ1-1; clone_size: many; d_call: .; v_call: TRBV7-3; cdr3_aa: CASSSRVNTEAFF; cdr3_nt: TGTGCCAGCAGCTCGCGGGTGAACACTGAAGCTTTCTTT
j_call: TRBJ2-1; clone_size: many; d_call: TRBD2; v_call: TRBV5-1; cdr3_aa: CASSLVAGGFYNEQFF; cdr3_nt: TGCGCCAGCAGCTTAGTGGCGGGAGGTTTTTACAATGAGCAGTTCTTC
j_call: TRBJ1-2; clone_size: .; d_call: .; v_call: TRBV29-1; cdr3_aa: CSGTGFYGYTF; cdr3_nt: TGCAGCGGTACAGGGTTCTATGGCTACACCTTC
j_call: TRBJ2-7; clone_size: many; d_call: TRBD1; v_call: TRBV29-1; cdr3_aa: CSVEGGQGVYEQYF; cdr3_nt: TGCAGCGTTGAGGGGGGACAGGGAGTCTACGAGCAGTACTTC
j_call: TRBJ1-3; clone_size: few; d_call: .; v_call: TRBV25-1; cdr3_aa: CASSFHSNAGNTIYF; cdr3_nt: TGTGCCAGCAGTTTCCACTCGAATGCTGGAAACACCATATATTTT
j_call: TRBJ1-1; clone_size: .; d_call: .; v_call: TRBV18; cdr3_aa: CASSRSTQGGDTEAFF; cdr3_nt: TGTGCCAGCTCACGCAGTACCCAGGGAGGGGACACTGAAGCTTTCTTT
j_call: TRBJ2-5; clone_size: .; d_call: TRBD1; v_call: TRBV11-1; cdr3_aa: CASSDTTGGGPETQYF; cdr3_nt: TGTGCCAGCAGCGACACAACAGGGGGCGGCCCAGAGACCCAGTACTTC
j_call: TRBJ2-7; clone_size: .; d_call: .; v_call: TRBV7-9; cdr3_aa: CASSLRQGSAYEQYF; cdr3_nt: TGTGCCAGCAGCTTACGGCAGGGGTCAGCCTACGAGCAGTACTTC
j_call: TRBJ2-2; clone_size: .; d_call: .; v_call: TRBV9; cdr3_aa: CASSALRSSLGELFF; cdr3_nt: TGTGCCAGCAGCGCCTTAAGGTCGAGTCTCGGGGAGCTGTTTTTT